These T cell receptor beta chains were read from a single sample in a study of response to subunit inactivated influenza vaccine. TCRdb reprocessed the RT-PCR reads via MiXCR and lists one record per CDR3 protein. The table lists hundreds of thousands of distinct CDR3 sequences, about a sixth of them singletons. The sample in question was PBMCs from blood, obtained 11 to 12 days after vaccination. All receptors derive from a man aged 45-65 years who received an inactivated influenza vaccine. Each CDR3 is given with its conserved first and last residue. Fields, in order: V gene, J gene, CDR3 length, CDR3 protein.

>TRBV24-1|TRBJ2-7|15
CATSDLREGANEQYF
>TRBV20-1|TRBJ2-3|17
CSARVIVGSYRTDTQYF
>TRBV7-8|TRBJ2-3|18
CASSQPKGAGASTDTQYF
>TRBV30|TRBJ2-1|14
CASLFDRSYNEQFF
>TRBV20-1|TRBJ2-3|17
CCASPIGPHSSTDTQYF
>TRBV30|TRBJ2-7|12
CAWTGGSYEQYF
>TRBV27|TRBJ1-6|15
CASSSYRGPNSPLHF
>TRBV28|TRBJ2-7|14
CASSLGTSGARQYF
>TRBV12-3/TRBV12-4|TRBJ1-4|13
CASSFLRGEKLFF
>TRBV9|TRBJ2-3|17
CASSGTPFGGGADTQYF
>TRBV20-1|TRBJ1-2|15
CSAPEGGSSNYGYTF
>TRBV6-6|TRBJ1-6|12
CASLGGGSPLHF
>TRBV6-1|TRBJ2-1|13
CASRDRGGNEQFF
>TRBV15|TRBJ1-5|15
CATSRGAYPGQPQHF
>TRBV6-5|TRBJ2-7|16
CASSYSLSGSSYEQYF
>TRBV3-1|TRBJ1-1|16
CASSDHNRDRDTEAFF
>TRBV9|TRBJ1-1|18
CASSVQPGQGGLNTEAFF
>TRBV4-1|TRBJ1-5|15
CASSQDGALHQPQHF
>TRBV10-3|TRBJ2-3|11
CAIRGTDTQYF
>TRBV29-1|TRBJ2-1|12
CSVGTGVNEQFF
>TRBV12-3/TRBV12-4|TRBJ1-4|15
CASSLGRGIGEKLFF
>TRBV7-2|TRBJ2-6|16
CASSPGTYSGANVLTF
>TRBV10-3|TRBJ2-1|14
CAISGGQDPNEQFF
>TRBV7-2|TRBJ2-2|15
CASSTSGRASGELFF
>TRBV6-5|TRBJ1-1|14
CASSYRQEVGEAFF
>TRBV5-1|TRBJ2-7|15
CASTVLGTGDYEQYF
>TRBV20-1|TRBJ1-1|12
CSASEKGTEAFF
>TRBV19|TRBJ1-1|14
CASSPKYMNTEAFF
>TRBV20-1|TRBJ2-5|13
CSARRAHVETQYF
>TRBV6-2/TRBV6-3|TRBJ1-2|19
CASSYEWLGRAAPNYGYTF
>TRBV12-3/TRBV12-4|TRBJ2-2|18
CTRSIIPPGQGYTGELFF
>TRBV4-1|TRBJ2-5|13
CASSPLGGETQYF
>TRBV20-1|TRBJ2-7|15
CSARDSRGGSYEQYF
>TRBV24-1|TRBJ2-1|16
CATSDTVLDRAGEQFF
>TRBV10-1|TRBJ2-3|12
CASSRHTDTQYF
>TRBV20-1|TRBJ2-4|15
CSARDYREAKNIQYF
>TRBV10-3|TRBJ2-1|14
CAISPTGPSNEQFF
>TRBV7-9|TRBJ2-5|16
CASSLHTISYQETQYF
>TRBV12-3/TRBV12-4|TRBJ2-5|14
CASSLLQGQETQYF
>TRBV12-3/TRBV12-4|TRBJ1-4|13
CASRRATNEKLFF
>TRBV11-2|TRBJ2-1|16
CASSLELTSGLSEQFF
>TRBV5-4|TRBJ2-3|16
CASSLARTGVEDTQYF
>TRBV12-3/TRBV12-4|TRBJ2-7|12
CASSRDPRPGYF
>TRBV20-1|TRBJ1-4|12
CSASQDPEKLFF
>TRBV6-1|TRBJ2-7|16
CASSLLLGQGPYEQYF
>TRBV6-5|TRBJ1-1|13
CASSYGGTTEAFF
>TRBV11-1|TRBJ1-5|18
CASSLGLQGAWSNQPQHF
>TRBV28|TRBJ2-5|16
CASSTTSGETQETQYF
>TRBV4-2|TRBJ2-7|14
CASSQLTGSYEQYF
>TRBV20-1|TRBJ2-1|15
CSARGEGGSYNEQFF
>TRBV28|TRBJ1-3|15
CASNQVTVSRNTIYF
>TRBV20-1|TRBJ2-7|15
CSASLAGVPPYEQYF
>TRBV11-2|TRBJ2-3|15
CASSLDRQGGDTQYF